This TCR beta chain originates from a study of blood T cell repertoires in COVID-19. Study in general: Sources were T cells, B-cell-depleted T cells, or PBMCs; the material itself was cDNA or gDNA.

Here immunoSEQ multiplex PCR was the method, and the copy in TCRdb shows in-frame clones only, minus some. Of approximately 230,000 clones in the sample, about 91% were seen once. Per the germline V gene, CDR1 is SGHTA and CDR2 is FQGNSA. J lost 5 bases, V lost 1 base, and 5 bases had no gene match. CDR3 length: 14 residues. Material for sequencing was peripheral blood. This chain connects TRBV7-2 to TRBJ2-7; 7 bases align to TRBD1. The TCR sequence derives from an elderly man with acute or convalescent COVID-19. The CDR3 region is CASSLVRTGDEQYF. CDR3 bases: TGTGCCAGCAGCTTAGTTCGGACAGGAGACGAGCAGTACTTC.